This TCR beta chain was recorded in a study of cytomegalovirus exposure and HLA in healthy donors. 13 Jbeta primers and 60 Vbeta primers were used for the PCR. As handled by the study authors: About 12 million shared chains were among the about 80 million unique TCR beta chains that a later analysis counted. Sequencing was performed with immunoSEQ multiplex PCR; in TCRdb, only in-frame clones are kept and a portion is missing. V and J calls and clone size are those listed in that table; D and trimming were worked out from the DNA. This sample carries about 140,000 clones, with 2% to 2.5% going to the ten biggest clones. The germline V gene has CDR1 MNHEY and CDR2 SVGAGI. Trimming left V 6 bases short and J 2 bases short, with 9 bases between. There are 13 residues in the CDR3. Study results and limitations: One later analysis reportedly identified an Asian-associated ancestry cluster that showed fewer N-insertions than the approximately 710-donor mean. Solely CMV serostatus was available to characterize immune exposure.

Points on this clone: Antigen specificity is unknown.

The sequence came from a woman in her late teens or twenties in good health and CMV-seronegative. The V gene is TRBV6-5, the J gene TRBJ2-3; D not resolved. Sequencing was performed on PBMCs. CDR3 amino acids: CASRTAHTDTQYF. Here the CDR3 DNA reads TGTGCCAGCAGAACAGCCCACACAGATACGCAGTATTTT.